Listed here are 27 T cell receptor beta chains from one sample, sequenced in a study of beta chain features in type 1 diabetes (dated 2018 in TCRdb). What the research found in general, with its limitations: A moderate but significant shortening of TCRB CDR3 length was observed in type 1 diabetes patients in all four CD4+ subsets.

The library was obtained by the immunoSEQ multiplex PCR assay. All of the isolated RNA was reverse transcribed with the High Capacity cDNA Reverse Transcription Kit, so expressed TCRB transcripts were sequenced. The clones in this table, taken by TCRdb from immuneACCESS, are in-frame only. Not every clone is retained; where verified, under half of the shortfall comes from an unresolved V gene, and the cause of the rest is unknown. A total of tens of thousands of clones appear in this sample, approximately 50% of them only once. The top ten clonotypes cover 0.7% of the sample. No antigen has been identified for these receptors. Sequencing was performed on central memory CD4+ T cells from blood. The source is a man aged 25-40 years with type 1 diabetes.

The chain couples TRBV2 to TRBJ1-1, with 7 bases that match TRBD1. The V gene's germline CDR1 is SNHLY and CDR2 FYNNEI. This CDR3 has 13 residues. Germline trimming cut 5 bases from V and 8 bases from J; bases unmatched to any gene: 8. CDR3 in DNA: TGTGCCAGCAGTATAGCTCGACAGGGCGAAGCTTTCTTT. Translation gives CASSIARQGEAFF. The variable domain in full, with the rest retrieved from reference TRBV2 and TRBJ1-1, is EPEVTQTPSHQVTQMGQEVILRCVPISNHLYFYWYRQILGQKVEFLVSFYNNEISEKSEIFDDQFSVERPDGSNFTLKIRSTKLEDSAMYFCASSIARQGEAFFGQGTRLTVV.

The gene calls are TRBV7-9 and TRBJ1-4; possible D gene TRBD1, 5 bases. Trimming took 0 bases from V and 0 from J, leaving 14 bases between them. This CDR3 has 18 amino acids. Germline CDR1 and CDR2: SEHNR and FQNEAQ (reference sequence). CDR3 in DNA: TGTGCCAGCAGCTTAGCATACAGGCAATCCACAACTAATGAAAAACTGTTTTTT. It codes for CASSLAYRQSTTNEKLFF. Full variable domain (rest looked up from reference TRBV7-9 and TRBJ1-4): DTGVSQNPRHKITKRGQNVTFRCDPISEHNRLYWYRQTLGQGPEFLTYFQNEAQLEKSRLLSDRFSAERPKGSFSTLEIQRTEQGDSAMYLCASSLAYRQSTTNEKLFFGSGTQLSVL.

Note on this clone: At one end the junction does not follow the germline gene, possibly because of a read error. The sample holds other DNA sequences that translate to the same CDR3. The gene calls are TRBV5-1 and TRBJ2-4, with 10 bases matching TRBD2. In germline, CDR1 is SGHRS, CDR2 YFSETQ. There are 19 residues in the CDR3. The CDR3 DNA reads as TGCGCTAGCAGCTTGACCGGGACTAGCGATATGATGGCCAAAAACATTCAGTACTTC. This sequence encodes CASSLTGTSDMMAKNIQYF. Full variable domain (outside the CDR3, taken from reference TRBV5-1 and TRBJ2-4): KAGVTQTPRYLIKTRGQQVTLSCSPISGHRSVSWYQQTPGQGLQFLFEYFSETQRNKGNFPGRFSGRQFSNSRSEMNVSTLELGDSALYLCASSLTGTSDMMAKNIQYFGAGTRLSVL.

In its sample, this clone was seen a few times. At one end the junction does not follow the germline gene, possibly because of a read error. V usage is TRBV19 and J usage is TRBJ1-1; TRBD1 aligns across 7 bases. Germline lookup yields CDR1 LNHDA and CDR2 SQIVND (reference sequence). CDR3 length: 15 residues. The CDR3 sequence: CASSLEPGGRTEAFF. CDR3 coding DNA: TGTGCCAGTAGTCTAGAACCAGGGGGTCGGACTGAAGCTTTCTTT.

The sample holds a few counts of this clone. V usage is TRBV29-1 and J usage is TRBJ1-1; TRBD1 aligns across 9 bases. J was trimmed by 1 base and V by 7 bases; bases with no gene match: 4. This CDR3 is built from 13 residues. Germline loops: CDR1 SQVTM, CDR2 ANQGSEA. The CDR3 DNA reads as TGCAGCGCCACGGACAGGGGGAACACTGAAGCTTTCTTT. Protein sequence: CSATDRGNTEAFF.

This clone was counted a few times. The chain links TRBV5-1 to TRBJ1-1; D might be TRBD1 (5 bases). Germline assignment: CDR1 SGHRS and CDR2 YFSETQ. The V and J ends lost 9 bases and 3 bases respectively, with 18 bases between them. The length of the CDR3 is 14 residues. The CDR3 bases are TGCGCCACAAAGAAGGGGCCGGGGGACACTGAAGCTTTCTTT. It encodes CATKKGPGDTEAFF.

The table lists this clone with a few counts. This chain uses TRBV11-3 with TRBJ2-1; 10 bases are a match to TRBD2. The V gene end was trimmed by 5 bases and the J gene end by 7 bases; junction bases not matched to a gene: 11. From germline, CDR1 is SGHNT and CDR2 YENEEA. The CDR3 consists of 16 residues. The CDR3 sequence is CASSAYTSGAGNEQFF. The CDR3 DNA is TGTGCCAGCAGCGCTTACACTAGCGGGGCTGGGAATGAGCAGTTCTTC. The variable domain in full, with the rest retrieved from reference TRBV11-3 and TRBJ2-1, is EAGVVQSPRYKIIEKKQPVAFWCNPISGHNTLYWYLQNLGQGPELLIRYENEEAVDDSQLPKDRFSAERLKGVDSTLKIQPAELGDSAVYLCASSAYTSGAGNEQFFGPGTRLTVL.

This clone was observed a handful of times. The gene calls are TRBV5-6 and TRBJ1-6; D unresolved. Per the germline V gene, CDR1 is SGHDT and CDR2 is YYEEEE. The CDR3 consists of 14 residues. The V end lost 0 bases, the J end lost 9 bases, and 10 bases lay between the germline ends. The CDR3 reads CASSLEGGGSPLHF. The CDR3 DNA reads TGTGCCAGCAGCTTGGAGGGAGGTGGTTCACCCCTCCACTTT.

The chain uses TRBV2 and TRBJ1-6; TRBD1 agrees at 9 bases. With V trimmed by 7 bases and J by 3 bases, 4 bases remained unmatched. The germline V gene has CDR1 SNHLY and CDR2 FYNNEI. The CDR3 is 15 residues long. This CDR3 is CASIGQGYYNSPLHF. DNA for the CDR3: TGTGCCAGCATAGGACAGGGGTACTATAATTCACCCCTCCACTTT.

The CDR3 region has the DNA TGTGCCAGCAGTTCATACGGACAGTCGAGCGAGCAGTACTTC. This codes for CASSSYGQSSEQYF. The V gene is TRBV27, the J gene TRBJ2-7; tentatively, D is TRBD1 (6 bases). V dropped 4 bases and J dropped 6 bases, with 16 bases sitting between them. CDR1 is MNHEY, CDR2 SMNVEV, per germline (reference sequence). CDR3 length equals 14 residues.

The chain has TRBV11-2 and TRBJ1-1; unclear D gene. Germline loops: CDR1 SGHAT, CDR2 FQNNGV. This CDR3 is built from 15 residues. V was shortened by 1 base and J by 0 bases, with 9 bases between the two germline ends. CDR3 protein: CASSLAGWVNTEAFF. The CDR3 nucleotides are TGTGCCAGCAGCTTAGCGGGTTGGGTGAACACTGAAGCTTTCTTT.

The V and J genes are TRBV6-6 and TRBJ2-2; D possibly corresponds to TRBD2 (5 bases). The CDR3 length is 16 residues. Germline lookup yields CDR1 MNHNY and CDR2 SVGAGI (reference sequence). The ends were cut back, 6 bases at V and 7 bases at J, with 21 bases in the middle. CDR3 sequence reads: CASSPARDVGIGELFF. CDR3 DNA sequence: TGTGCCAGCAGCCCCGCGAGGGATGTGGGGATCGGGGAGCTGTTTTTT.

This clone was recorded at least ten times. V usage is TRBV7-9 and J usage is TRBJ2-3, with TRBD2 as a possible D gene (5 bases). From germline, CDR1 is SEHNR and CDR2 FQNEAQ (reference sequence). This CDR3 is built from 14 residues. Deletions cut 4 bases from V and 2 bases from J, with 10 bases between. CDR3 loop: CASSSERITDTQYF. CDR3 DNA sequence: TGTGCCAGCAGCTCCGAGCGGATCACAGATACGCAGTATTTT.

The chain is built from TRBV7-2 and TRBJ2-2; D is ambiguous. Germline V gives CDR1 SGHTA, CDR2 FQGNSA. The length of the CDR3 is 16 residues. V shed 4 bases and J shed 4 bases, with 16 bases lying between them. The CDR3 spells CASSSALSNPTGELFF. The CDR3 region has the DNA TGTGCCAGCAGCTCTGCCCTATCTAACCCCACCGGGGAGCTGTTTTTT.

The DNA of the CDR3 is TGTGCCAGCCCTGGTGTGGGGACTGGGAGCTATGGCTACACCTTC. Translating gives CASPGVGTGSYGYTF. The V call is TRBV25-1, the J call TRBJ1-2; TRBD1 is a possible D gene (5 bases). This CDR3 comprises 15 residues. Trimming cost V 8 bases and J 4 bases, with 20 bases left between them. In germline, CDR1 is MGHDK, CDR2 SYGVNS.

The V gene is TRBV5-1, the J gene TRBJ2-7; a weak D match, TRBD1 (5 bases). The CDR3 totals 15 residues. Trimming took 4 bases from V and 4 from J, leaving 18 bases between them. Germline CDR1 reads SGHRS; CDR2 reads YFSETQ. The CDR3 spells CASSDQGPVGYEQYF. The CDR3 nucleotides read TGCGCCAGCAGCGACCAGGGCCCAGTTGGGTACGAGCAGTACTTC.

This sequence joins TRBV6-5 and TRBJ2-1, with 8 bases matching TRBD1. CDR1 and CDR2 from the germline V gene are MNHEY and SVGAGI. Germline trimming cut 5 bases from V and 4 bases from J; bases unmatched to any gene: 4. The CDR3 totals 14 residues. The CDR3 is CASSQGAKYNEQFF. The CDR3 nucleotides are TGTGCCAGCAGTCAGGGGGCAAAATACAATGAGCAGTTCTTC.

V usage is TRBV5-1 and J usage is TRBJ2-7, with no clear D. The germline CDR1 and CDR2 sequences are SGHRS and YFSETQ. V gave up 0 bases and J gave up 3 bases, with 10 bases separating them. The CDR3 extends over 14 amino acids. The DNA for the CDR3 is TGCGCCAGCAGCTTGGACGACTGGAACTACGAGCAGTACTTC. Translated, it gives CASSLDDWNYEQYF.

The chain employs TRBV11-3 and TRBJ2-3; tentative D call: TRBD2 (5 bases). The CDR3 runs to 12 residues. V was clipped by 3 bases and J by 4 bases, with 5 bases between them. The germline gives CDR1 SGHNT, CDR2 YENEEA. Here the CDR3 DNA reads TGTGCCAGCAGCTTGGAGGCAGATACGCAGTATTTT. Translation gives CASSLEADTQYF. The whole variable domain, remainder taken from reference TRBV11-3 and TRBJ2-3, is EAGVVQSPRYKIIEKKQPVAFWCNPISGHNTLYWYLQNLGQGPELLIRYENEEAVDDSQLPKDRFSAERLKGVDSTLKIQPAELGDSAVYLCASSLEADTQYFGPGTRLTVL.

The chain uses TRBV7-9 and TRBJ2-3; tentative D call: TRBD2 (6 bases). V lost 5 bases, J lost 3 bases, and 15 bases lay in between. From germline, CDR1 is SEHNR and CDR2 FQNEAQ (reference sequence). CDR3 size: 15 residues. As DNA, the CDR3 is TGTGCCAGCAGCCTAGGGGCGGGGTTAACAGATACGCAGTATTTT. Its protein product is CASSLGAGLTDTQYF.

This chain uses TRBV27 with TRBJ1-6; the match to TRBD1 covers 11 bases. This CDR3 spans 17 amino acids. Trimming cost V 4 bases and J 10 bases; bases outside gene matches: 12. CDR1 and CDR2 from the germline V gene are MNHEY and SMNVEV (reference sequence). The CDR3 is CASSSRRPGTGGSPLHF. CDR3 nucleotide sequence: TGTGCCAGCAGTTCCCGTAGGCCCGGGACAGGGGGATCACCCCTCCACTTT.

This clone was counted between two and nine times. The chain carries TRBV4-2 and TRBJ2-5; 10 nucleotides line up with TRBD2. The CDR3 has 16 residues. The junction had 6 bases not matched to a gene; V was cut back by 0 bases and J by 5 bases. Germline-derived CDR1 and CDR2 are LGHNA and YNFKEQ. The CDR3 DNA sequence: TGTGCCAGCAGCCAAGATTGGAGCGGGGGGGCTGAGACCCAGTACTTC. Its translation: CASSQDWSGGAETQYF.

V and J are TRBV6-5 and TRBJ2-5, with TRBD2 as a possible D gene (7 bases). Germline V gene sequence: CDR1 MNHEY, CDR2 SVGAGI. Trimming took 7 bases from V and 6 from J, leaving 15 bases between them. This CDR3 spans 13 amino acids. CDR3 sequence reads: CASTRRGGKTQYF. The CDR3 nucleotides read TGTGCCAGCACCAGAAGGGGGGGAAAGACCCAGTACTTC.

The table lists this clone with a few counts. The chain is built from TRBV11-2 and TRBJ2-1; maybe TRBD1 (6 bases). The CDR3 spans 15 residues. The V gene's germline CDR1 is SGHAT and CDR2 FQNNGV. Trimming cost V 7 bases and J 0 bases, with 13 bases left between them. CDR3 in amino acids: CASTRQESSYNEQFF. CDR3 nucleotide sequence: TGTGCCAGCACAAGACAGGAGAGCTCCTACAATGAGCAGTTCTTC.

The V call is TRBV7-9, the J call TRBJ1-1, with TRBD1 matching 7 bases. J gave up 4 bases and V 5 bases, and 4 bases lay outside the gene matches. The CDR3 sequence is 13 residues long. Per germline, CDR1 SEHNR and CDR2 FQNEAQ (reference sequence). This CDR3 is CASSRTGITEAFF. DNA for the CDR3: TGTGCCAGCAGCCGGACAGGAATCACTGAAGCTTTCTTT.

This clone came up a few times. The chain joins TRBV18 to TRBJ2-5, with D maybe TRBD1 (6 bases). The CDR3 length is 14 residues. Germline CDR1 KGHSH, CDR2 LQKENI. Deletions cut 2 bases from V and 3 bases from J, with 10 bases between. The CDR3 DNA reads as TGTGCCAGCTCACCAATCGCAGGGGAAGAGACCCAGTACTTC. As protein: CASSPIAGEETQYF.

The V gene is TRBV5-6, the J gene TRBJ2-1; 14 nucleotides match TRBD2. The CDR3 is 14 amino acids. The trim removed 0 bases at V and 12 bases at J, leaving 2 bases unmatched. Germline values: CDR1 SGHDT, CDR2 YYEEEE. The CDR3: CASSLGLAGGRQFF. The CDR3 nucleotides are TGTGCCAGCAGCTTGGGACTAGCGGGAGGGCGGCAGTTCTTC.